These 19 T cell receptor beta chains were sequenced from one sample in a study of neoadjuvant anti-PD-1 for oral cavity cancer. Time point specified: after neoadjuvant nivolumab, at surgical resection. Using immunoSEQ multiplex PCR, the repertoire was profiled, and TCRdb retains in-frame clones only, with some absent. The table includes roughly 13,000 clones, over 70% detected once. The sample in question was PBMCs, obtained after nivolumab (anti-PD-1) treatment. Receptor source: a person aged 40 to 85 with oral cavity squamous cell carcinoma.

The chain uses TRBV5-4 and TRBJ1-3; D call uncertain. The CDR3 sequence is 14 residues long. Germline assignment: CDR1 SGHNT and CDR2 YYREEE (reference sequence). The V end was cut by 1 base, the J end by 2 bases, with 7 bases between. The CDR3 DNA follows: TGTGCCAGCAGCTTGTACGGAGCTGGAAACACCATATATTTT. Its protein is CASSLYGAGNTIYF.

This clone has more than one count but fewer than ten. The V gene is TRBV2, the J gene TRBJ2-4; D may be TRBD2 (6 bases). V was clipped by 5 bases and J by 1 base, with 15 bases between them. CDR3 length equals 16 residues. From germline, CDR1 is SNHLY and CDR2 FYNNEI. The CDR3 DNA sequence: TGTGCCAGCAGTCCTGACCGGGCGGGGGCCAAAAACATTCAGTACTTC. Protein sequence: CASSPDRAGAKNIQYF.

A few counts support this clone. The rearrangement joins TRBV5-1 to TRBJ2-1; 7 nucleotides align to TRBD1. V lost 4 bases and J lost 0; bases outside the gene matches: 7. The CDR3 runs to 16 residues. From germline, CDR1 is SGHRS and CDR2 YFSETQ. The CDR3 here is CASSHRQGSSYNEQFF. CDR3 sequence (DNA): TGCGCCAGCAGCCATAGACAGGGCTCCTCCTACAATGAGCAGTTCTTC.

The gene calls are TRBV19 and TRBJ2-5; TRBD2 aligns across 9 bases. This CDR3 comprises 12 residues. J lost 4 bases, V lost 6 bases, and 0 bases had no gene match. Per the germline V gene, CDR1 is LNHDA and CDR2 is SQIVND (reference sequence). CDR3 protein: CASRLAGETQYF. As DNA, the CDR3 is TGTGCCAGTAGACTAGCGGGAGAGACCCAGTACTTC.

The rearrangement joins TRBV30 to TRBJ1-2, with 7 positions matching TRBD1. Germline lookup yields CDR1 GTSNPN and CDR2 SVGIG (reference sequence). The CDR3 runs 14 residues. V shed 0 bases, J shed 7 bases, and the junction held 8 bases outside the gene matches. This chain's CDR3 is CAWSVSRTGGGYTF. DNA for the CDR3: TGTGCCTGGAGTGTATCCCGGACAGGTGGTGGCTACACCTTC.

The chain joins TRBV14 to TRBJ2-2; perhaps TRBD1 as D (6 bases). Germline V gene sequence: CDR1 SGHDN, CDR2 FVKESK. V was pared by 0 bases and J by 9 bases, with 11 bases between. The CDR3 spans 14 residues. CDR3 protein: CASSQDLGARELFF. CDR3 nucleotides: TGTGCCAGCAGCCAAGATTTGGGGGCCCGGGAGCTGTTTTTT.

This clone was detected once. The V call is TRBV7-9, the J call TRBJ1-4, with TRBD1 identical over 7 bases. Unmatched junction bases numbered 9, after V lost 5 bases and J lost 6 bases. This CDR3 is 15 amino acids long. Germline V gene sequence: CDR1 SEHNR, CDR2 FQNEAQ (reference sequence). DNA for the CDR3: TGTGCCAGCAGCATTCCGGGACAGCAAGATGAAAAACTGTTTTTT. Amino acids: CASSIPGQQDEKLFF.

The chain links TRBV2 to TRBJ1-5; tentatively, D is TRBD1 (6 bases). There are 14 residues in the CDR3. Trimming cost V 4 bases and J 5 bases, with 12 bases left between them. In germline, CDR1 is SNHLY, CDR2 FYNNEI. The CDR3 spells CASSGGAGHQPQHF. The CDR3 coding sequence is TGTGCCAGCAGTGGGGGGGCAGGGCATCAGCCCCAGCATTTT. Based on the CDR3 plus reference TRBV2 and TRBJ1-5, the full variable domain is EPEVTQTPSHQVTQMGQEVILRCVPISNHLYFYWYRQILGQKVEFLVSFYNNEISEKSEIFDDQFSVERPDGSNFTLKIRSTKLEDSAMYFCASSGGAGHQPQHFGDGTRLSIL.

This clone was detected only a few times. The chain uses TRBV18 and TRBJ2-7, with D perhaps matching TRBD2 (6 bases). The CDR3 loop spans 16 amino acids. The V end was cut by 4 bases, the J end by 4 bases, with 20 bases between. Looked up from germline, CDR1 is KGHSH and CDR2 is LQKENI. CDR3 in DNA: TGTGCCAGCTCACTAACCCAGGCGGGGTCGGGGTACGAGCAGTACTTC. It is translated as CASSLTQAGSGYEQYF.

This clone was seen a few times. CDR3 protein: CASRSGDRLNTEAFF. CDR3 sequence (DNA): TGTGCCAGTAGATCGGGTGACAGACTGAACACTGAAGCTTTCTTT. The chain recombines TRBV19 with TRBJ1-1, with D possibly being TRBD1 (5 bases). V was pared by 6 bases and J by 0 bases, with 14 bases between. This CDR3 contains 15 residues. Germline lookup yields CDR1 LNHDA and CDR2 SQIVND (reference sequence).

The chain combines TRBV28 with TRBJ1-2, with a tentative D call TRBD1 (5 bases). The CDR3 length is 14 residues. Trimming shortened V by 6 bases and J by 4 bases, and 15 bases separated the two germline ends. CDR1 MDHEN and CDR2 SYDVKM come from the germline V gene. This CDR3 is CASSRSQAFYGYTF. The CDR3, as DNA: TGTGCCAGCAGCCGATCACAGGCTTTCTATGGCTACACCTTC.

The rearrangement uses TRBV4-2 and TRBJ2-5; 7 bases agree with TRBD2. Germline V lookup: CDR1 LGHNA, CDR2 YNFKEQ. CDR3 length equals 14 residues. V shed 5 bases and J 5 bases; nucleotides not matched to a gene: 8. CDR3 DNA sequence: TGTGCCAGCAGCGCCAACCCCGGGGGGGAGACCCAGTACTTC. This translates into CASSANPGGETQYF.

The chain employs TRBV7-3 and TRBJ2-1; D possibly corresponds to TRBD2 (6 bases). V gave up 0 bases and J gave up 4 bases, with 13 bases separating them. The CDR3 covers 16 residues. Germline CDR1 is SGHTA and CDR2 is FQGTGA. DNA for the CDR3: TGTGCCAGCAGCTTAACGAAGAGCGGGCATTACAATGAGCAGTTCTTC. It codes for CASSLTKSGHYNEQFF.

This clone is labeled medium-sized. The V call is TRBV7-9, the J call TRBJ1-2, with D unclear. The V gene lost 4 bases and the J gene lost 1 base, with 10 bases spanning the gap. The germline CDR1 and CDR2 sequences are SEHNR and FQNEAQ (reference sequence). CDR3 length equals 14 residues. The CDR3 is CASSSSAHNYGYTF. Written as DNA, the CDR3 is TGTGCCAGCAGCTCCTCTGCTCATAACTATGGCTACACCTTC.

This clone appeared once. The chain employs TRBV6-5 and TRBJ2-2; 10 bases line up with TRBD1. Germline values: CDR1 MNHEY, CDR2 SVGAGI. The CDR3 extends over 14 amino acids. Unmatched junction bases numbered 1, after V lost 2 bases and J lost 7 bases. DNA of the CDR3: TGTGCCAGCAGTTACGGGACAGGGGTCGGGGAGCTGTTTTTT. Its translation is CASSYGTGVGELFF.

This clone showed up just a few times. V usage is TRBV7-9 and J usage is TRBJ1-1; D not certain. V was clipped by 1 base and J by 1 base, with 7 bases between them. CDR3 length: 14 amino acids. Per germline, CDR1 SEHNR and CDR2 FQNEAQ (reference sequence). For the CDR3, the DNA is TGTGCCAGCAGCTTAGGTCAAGCGAACACTGAAGCTTTCTTT. Its protein is CASSLGQANTEAFF.

The rearrangement joins TRBV5-4 to TRBJ2-7; D possibly corresponds to TRBD1 (6 bases). This CDR3 contains 12 residues. In germline, CDR1 is SGHNT, CDR2 YYREEE (reference sequence). V lost 4 bases and J 3 bases, leaving 8 bases between the germline ends. The CDR3 reads CASSIQGYEQYF. The CDR3 DNA sequence: TGTGCCAGCAGCATACAGGGCTACGAGCAGTACTTC.

CDR3 DNA: TGTGCCAGCAGCTTAACGGGGGGCCAAGAGACCCAGTACTTC. This codes for CASSLTGGQETQYF. The chain uses TRBV7-3 and TRBJ2-5; possible D gene TRBD2, 6 bases. The CDR3 consists of 14 residues. CDR1 and CDR2 from the germline V gene are SGHTA and FQGTGA. V was pared by 0 bases and J by 1 base, with 6 bases between.

There are a few counts of this clone. The rearrangement uses TRBV7-9 and TRBJ1-1, with a possible D match to TRBD1 (5 bases). Looked up from germline, CDR1 is SEHNR and CDR2 is FQNEAQ (reference sequence). There are 15 residues in the CDR3. With 5 bases removed from V and 5 bases from J, the gap between germline ends came to 18 bases. The CDR3 DNA sequence: TGTGCCAGCAGCAAGACCCGGACACGCGCAACTGAAGCTTTCTTT. This sequence encodes CASSKTRTRATEAFF.